This TCR beta chain emerged from a study of T cell responses to AZD1222 COVID-19 vaccine. TCRdb's table, derived via immunoSEQ multiplex PCR, lists solely in-frame clones and lacks some. The sample carries a few hundred thousand clones, approximately 93% recorded once. In the case of this clone: Its antigen remains unidentified.

Germline loops: CDR1 SNHLY, CDR2 FYNNEI. The CDR3 length is 15 residues. Trimming removed 4 bases from V and 4 bases from J, with 11 bases in between. Points from the study as a whole: Nearly half of spike-specific TCRs reportedly target variant regions that are unmutated in the B.1.351 and B.1.1.7 variants. Mostly white British, mostly female donors; authors suggested clonal diversity may be underestimated. There were vaccine-associated CD4 TCRs across spike, dominant at 160-218 and 743-854.

V is TRBV2 and J is TRBJ1-6; possibly TRBD1 for D (6 bases). This receptor was identified in an adult in good health. The sequencing here drew on peripheral blood, taken on day 0 of AZD1222 vaccination. In nucleotides, the CDR3 is TGTGCCAGCAGTGTTTCGGGACATTATAATTCACCCCTCCACTTT. It is translated as CASSVSGHYNSPLHF.